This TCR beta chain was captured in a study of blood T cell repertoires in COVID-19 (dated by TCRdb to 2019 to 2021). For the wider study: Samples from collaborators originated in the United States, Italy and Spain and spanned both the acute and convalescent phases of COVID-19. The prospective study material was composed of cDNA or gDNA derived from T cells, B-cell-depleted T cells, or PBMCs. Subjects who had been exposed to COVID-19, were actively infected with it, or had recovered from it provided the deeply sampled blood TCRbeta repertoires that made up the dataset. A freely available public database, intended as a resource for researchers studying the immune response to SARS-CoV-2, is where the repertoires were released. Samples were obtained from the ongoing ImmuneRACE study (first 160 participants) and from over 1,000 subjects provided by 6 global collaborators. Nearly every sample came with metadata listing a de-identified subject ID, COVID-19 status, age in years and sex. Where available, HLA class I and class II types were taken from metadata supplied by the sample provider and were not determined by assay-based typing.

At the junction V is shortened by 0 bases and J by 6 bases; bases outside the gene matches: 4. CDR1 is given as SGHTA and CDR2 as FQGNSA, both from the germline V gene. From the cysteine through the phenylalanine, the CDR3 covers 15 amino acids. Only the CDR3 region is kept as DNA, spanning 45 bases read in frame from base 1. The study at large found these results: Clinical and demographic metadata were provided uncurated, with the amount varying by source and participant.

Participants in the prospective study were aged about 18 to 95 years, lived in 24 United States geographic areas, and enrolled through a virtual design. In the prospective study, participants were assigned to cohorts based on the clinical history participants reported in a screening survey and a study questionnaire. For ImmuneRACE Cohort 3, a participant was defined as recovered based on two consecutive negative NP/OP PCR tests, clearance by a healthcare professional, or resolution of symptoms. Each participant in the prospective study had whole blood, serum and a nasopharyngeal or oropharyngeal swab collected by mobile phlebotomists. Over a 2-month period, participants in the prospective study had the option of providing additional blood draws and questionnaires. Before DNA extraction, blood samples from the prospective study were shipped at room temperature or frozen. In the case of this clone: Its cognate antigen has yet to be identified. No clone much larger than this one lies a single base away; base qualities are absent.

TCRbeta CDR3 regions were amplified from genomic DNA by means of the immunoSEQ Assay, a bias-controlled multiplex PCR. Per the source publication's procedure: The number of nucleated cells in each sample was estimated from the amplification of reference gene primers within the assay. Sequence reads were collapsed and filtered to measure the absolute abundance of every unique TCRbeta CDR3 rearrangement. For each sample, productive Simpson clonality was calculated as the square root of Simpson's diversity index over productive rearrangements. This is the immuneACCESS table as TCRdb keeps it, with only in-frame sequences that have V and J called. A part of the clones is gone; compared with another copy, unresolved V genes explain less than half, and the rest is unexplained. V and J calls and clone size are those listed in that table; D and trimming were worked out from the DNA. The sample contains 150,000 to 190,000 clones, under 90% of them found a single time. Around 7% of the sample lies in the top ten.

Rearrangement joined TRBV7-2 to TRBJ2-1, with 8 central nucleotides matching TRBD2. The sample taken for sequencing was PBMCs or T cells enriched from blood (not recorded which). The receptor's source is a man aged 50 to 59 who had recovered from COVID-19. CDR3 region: CASSLAGLGGNEQFF. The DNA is TGTGCCAGCAGCTTAGCGGGACTAGGTGGCAATGAGCAGTTCTTC. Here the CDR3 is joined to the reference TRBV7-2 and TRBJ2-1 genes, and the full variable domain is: GAGVSQSPSNKVTEKGKDVELRCDPISGHTALYWYRQSLGQGLEFLIYFQGNSAPDKSGLPSDRFSAERTGGSVSTLTIQRTQQEDSAVYLCASSLAGLGGNEQFFGPGTRLTVL.